This TCR beta chain originates from a study of shared clonotypes between healthy human individuals. Researchers ran the assay at a deep level. Generated by immunoSEQ multiplex PCR, the TCRdb table keeps only in-frame clones and is missing some. Among roughly 2,300,000 clones, roughly 92% were seen once, and the ten largest hold approximately 0.39%. This clone was seen a single time. Its antigen is not known. Study observations and caveats: Between a handful of donors, naive CD4 clonotypes were shared at a level of around 5.1%. Naive subsets tended to show greater estimated richness than memory subsets. The sole specimen, blood, was sampled, and tissue repertoires likely differ.

Sequencing used naive CD4+ T cells from PBMCs. Subset described: CD45RA+ positively selected. The source is a man aged 18 to 30 in good health. Some clones in this sample may be carry-over from other donors' samples.

The CDR3 DNA is TGTGCCAGCAGCAAAGAAGGGACTGGGACCTACGAGCAGTACTTC. Amino acid sequence: CASSKEGTGTYEQYF. This rearrangement joins TRBV21-1 to TRBJ2-7; the table names TRBD2, a call not compared with the DNA. TRBV21-1 is a listed pseudogene. This CDR3 spans 15 amino acids.